These T cell receptor beta chains were read from a single sample in a study of blood T cell repertoires in COVID-19. Sequencing was performed with immunoSEQ multiplex PCR; in TCRdb, only in-frame clones are kept and a portion is missing. The table records around 200,000 clones, approximately 85% of them present only once. Material for sequencing was peripheral blood. Source of these receptors: a woman of 80 years or more with acute or convalescent COVID-19. Both conserved end residues are part of each CDR3. D genes are given only for firm matches. Rows give clone size only sometimes, using once, few, many, or a class for an expanded clone.

d_call | j_call | clone_size | v_call | cdr3_aa | cdr3_nt
TRBD2 | TRBJ2-5 | NA | TRBV4-3 | CASSHSGRAEETQYF | TGCGCCAGCAGCCATAGCGGGAGGGCCGAAGAGACCCAGTACTTC
NA | TRBJ2-1 | NA | TRBV7-2 | CASSLANRGLPDQFF | TGTGCCAGCAGCTTAGCGAACAGGGGACTCCCGGATCAGTTCTTC
TRBD1 | TRBJ1-2 | NA | TRBV27 | CASSSGPGQPNYGYTF | TGTGCCAGCAGTTCGGGACCGGGACAGCCTAACTATGGCTACACCTTC
NA | TRBJ1-1 | once | TRBV5-8 | CASSRPPTTGAFF | TGTGCCAGCAGCCGCCCTCCAACTACCGGAGCTTTCTTT
TRBD1 | TRBJ2-5 | NA | TRBV19 | CASSGPRGLGETQYF | TGTGCCAGTAGTGGCCCCAGGGGGTTAGGGGAGACCCAGTACTTC
TRBD2 | TRBJ2-1 | NA | TRBV5-1 | CASNQAASGIDEQFF | TGCGCCAGCAATCAGGCGGCTAGCGGGATCGATGAGCAGTTCTTC
TRBD1 | TRBJ1-2 | NA | TRBV9 | CASSPAGTGRPYGYTF | TGTGCCAGCAGCCCCGCAGGGACAGGGCGCCCCTATGGCTACACCTTC
NA | TRBJ2-3 | NA | TRBV18 | CASSPAQGQISSGGNF | TGTGCCAGCTCACCAGCTCAGGGACAGATTTCTTCTGGAGGGAATTTT
TRBD2 | TRBJ2-1 | NA | TRBV5-8 | CASSLSWLAGYNEQFF | TGTGCCAGCAGCTTGAGCTGGCTAGCGGGCTACAATGAGCAGTTCTTC
TRBD1 | TRBJ1-1 | NA | TRBV4-3 | CASSQEAGQGGTEAFF | TGCGCCAGCAGCCAAGAGGCTGGACAGGGGGGGACTGAAGCTTTCTTT
TRBD2 | TRBJ2-1 | NA | TRBV5-1 | CASSWRTSGSYNEQFF | TGCGCCAGCAGCTGGAGGACTAGCGGGTCGTACAATGAGCAGTTCTTC
NA | TRBJ1-1 | NA | TRBV21-1 | CASSNRDRAPEAFF | TGTGCCAGCAGCAACCGGGACAGGGCCCCTGAAGCTTTCTTT
NA | TRBJ1-4 | NA | TRBV28 | CASSLTAMGNEKLFF | TGTGCCAGCAGTTTAACAGCTATGGGTAATGAAAAACTGTTTTTT
TRBD2 | TRBJ2-7 | NA | TRBV11-2 | CASSSPTSGNSYEQYF | TGTGCCAGCAGCTCTCCGACTAGCGGGAACTCCTACGAGCAGTACTTC
NA | TRBJ2-6 | NA | TRBV29-1 | CSVEGGTGANVLTF | TGCAGCGTTGAAGGTGGCACTGGGGCCAACGTCCTGACTTTC
TRBD2 | TRBJ2-3 | NA | TRBV19 | CARTSRGGGSTDTQYF | TGTGCCAGGACCTCTAGGGGCGGGGGGAGCACAGATACGCAGTATTTT
TRBD1 | TRBJ1-2 | NA | TRBV5-1 | CASSLGQGVRGYTF | TGCGCCAGCAGCCTCGGACAGGGGGTAAGGGGCTACACCTTC
NA | TRBJ2-1 | few | TRBV5-6 | CASSLFLQVNEQFF | TGTGCCAGCAGCTTGTTTCTACAGGTCAATGAGCAGTTCTTC
NA | TRBJ2-5 | NA | TRBV20-1 | CSASSQVQETQYF | TGCAGTGCTAGTTCGCAGGTCCAAGAGACCCAGTACTTC
NA | TRBJ1-2 | NA | TRBV29-1 | CSVSSDGRRGHYGYTF | TGCAGCGTCAGCTCGGACGGGAGACGGGGCCACTATGGCTACACCTTC
TRBD1 | TRBJ2-1 | once | TRBV19 | CASSINRGLSYSEQFF | TGTGCCAGTAGTATCAACAGGGGGCTCTCTTATTCGGAGCAGTTCTTC
NA | TRBJ2-3 | NA | TRBV11-2 | CASSLDGGTDTQYF | TGTGCCAGCAGCCTCGACGGGGGCACAGATACGCAGTATTTT
NA | TRBJ2-5 | NA | TRBV27 | CASSLLGAQETQYF | TGTGCCAGCAGTTTACTTGGGGCCCAAGAGACCCAGTACTTC
NA | TRBJ1-6 | NA | TRBV30 | CAWSSGVSPLHF | TGTGCCTGGAGCTCAGGGGTTTCACCCCTCCACTTT
NA | TRBJ1-1 | NA | TRBV29-1 | CSVQTVGNTEAFF | TGCAGCGTACAGACAGTCGGGAACACTGAAGCTTTCTTT
NA | TRBJ2-3 | NA | TRBV11-3 | CASSLRLDPADTQYF | TGTGCCAGCAGCTTACGACTAGACCCAGCAGATACGCAGTATTTT
TRBD2 | TRBJ2-1 | few | TRBV7-2 | CASSLLLARGLAGRNEQFF | TGTGCCAGCAGCTTACTACTAGCCCGGGGGCTAGCGGGCCGCAATGAGCAGTTCTTC
TRBD1 | TRBJ1-2 | NA | TRBV29-1 | CSVLTGADLYTF | TGCAGCGTTCTTACAGGGGCAGATCTCTACACCTTC
NA | TRBJ1-1 | NA | TRBV11-2 | CASSFTSGSFYRKAFF | TGTGCCAGCAGCTTCACGTCCGGGAGTTTTTACAGGAAAGCTTTCTTT
NA | TRBJ1-2 | NA | TRBV7-8 | CASSLLRGSYGYTF | TGTGCCAGCAGCTTACTCCGGGGTTCCTATGGCTACACCTTC
TRBD1 | TRBJ1-5 | few | TRBV27 | CASSDRGVWSNQPQHF | TGTGCCAGCAGTGACAGGGGGGTTTGGAGCAATCAGCCCCAGCATTTT
NA | TRBJ2-7 | NA | TRBV28 | CASSLGIAARTHSYEQYF | TGTGCCAGCAGTTTAGGGATAGCGGCTAGGACACACTCCTACGAGCAGTACTTC
TRBD1 | TRBJ1-1 | NA | TRBV19 | CASTRQGGLNTEAFF | TGTGCCAGTACCCGACAGGGAGGCTTGAACACTGAAGCTTTCTTT
NA | TRBJ1-2 | NA | TRBV28 | CAAYGSYGYTF | TGTGCCGCATACGGGAGCTATGGCTACACCTTC
NA | TRBJ2-7 | NA | TRBV7-2 | CASSLGTTNGQYF | TGTGCCAGCAGCTTAGGGACTACAAATGGGCAGTACTTC
NA | TRBJ2-7 | NA | TRBV27 | CASRSIGRGYEQYF | TGTGCCAGCAGATCGATAGGCAGAGGCTACGAGCAGTACTTC
NA | TRBJ2-1 | NA | TRBV3-1/TRBV3-2 | CASSQDSRGRHSNEQFF | TGTGCCAGCAGCCAAGATAGCCGGGGGAGGCATTCAAATGAGCAGTTCTTC
TRBD1 | TRBJ1-5 | once | TRBV6-2/TRBV6-3 | CASSDSTGHHQPQHF | TGTGCCAGCAGCGATTCGACAGGGCATCATCAGCCCCAGCATTTT
TRBD2 | TRBJ2-3 | NA | TRBV9 | CASSVGIGGGTDTQYF | TGTGCCAGCAGCGTAGGAATCGGGGGGGGCACAGATACGCAGTATTTT
TRBD1 | TRBJ2-2 | NA | TRBV7-9 | CASSFGTDNTGELFF | TGTGCCAGCAGCTTTGGGACAGATAACACCGGGGAGCTGTTTTTT
NA | TRBJ1-5 | NA | TRBV7-2 | CASSLALRVDNQPQHF | TGTGCCAGCAGCTTAGCGCTCAGGGTGGACAATCAGCCCCAGCATTTT
TRBD1 | TRBJ2-7 | NA | TRBV28 | CASSLLVDRVGEQYF | TGTGCCAGCAGTTTATTGGTCGACAGGGTCGGCGAGCAGTACTTC
TRBD1 | TRBJ1-5 | NA | TRBV19 | CASSSQGVSNQPQHF | TGTGCCAGTAGTTCCCAGGGGGTTAGCAATCAGCCCCAGCATTTT
NA | TRBJ1-5 | NA | TRBV7-9 | CASSPQGGRNQPQHF | TGTGCCAGCAGCCCACAGGGAGGGAGAAATCAGCCCCAGCATTTT
NA | TRBJ2-5 | NA | TRBV11-3 | CASSFRGGETQYF | TGTGCCAGCAGCTTTAGGGGCGGAGAGACCCAGTACTTC
TRBD2 | TRBJ2-5 | NA | TRBV14 | CASSSMQLAGNQETQYF | TGTGCCAGCAGCTCTATGCAACTAGCGGGTAACCAAGAGACCCAGTACTTC
NA | TRBJ1-3 | NA | TRBV5-1 | CASSPTPGPGNTIYF | TGCGCCAGCAGCCCCACCCCAGGGCCGGGAAACACCATATATTTT
TRBD2 | TRBJ2-7 | NA | TRBV19 | CASRETSGRGYEQYF | TGTGCCAGTAGAGAGACTAGCGGGAGAGGGTACGAGCAGTACTTC
NA | TRBJ2-5 | NA | TRBV3-1/TRBV3-2 | CASSRTDGTKETQYF | TGTGCCAGCAGCCGGACGGACGGGACAAAAGAGACCCAGTACTTC
NA | TRBJ2-5 | NA | TRBV14 | CASSQTEETQYF | TGTGCCAGCAGCCAAACGGAAGAGACCCAGTACTTC
NA | TRBJ1-2 | NA | TRBV10-3 | CAISEANRYGYTF | TGTGCCATCAGTGAGGCTAACAGATATGGCTACACCTTC
NA | TRBJ2-7 | once | TRBV27 | CASSLAGLDTYEQYF | TGTGCCAGCAGTCTGGCGGGCCTTGACACCTACGAGCAGTACTTC
NA | TRBJ2-1 | NA | TRBV6-6 | CASSLRDEQGFF | TGTGCCAGCTCACTCAGAGATGAGCAGGGGTTCTTC
NA | TRBJ2-7 | once | TRBV3-1/TRBV3-2 | CASSNRVLMGEQYF | TGTGCCAGCAGTAACCGGGTGCTTATGGGCGAGCAGTACTTC